This note documents a single T cell receptor (beta chain) sequence. This entry comes from a study of blood T cells in healthy people across ages. The V end lost 1 base, the J end lost 11 bases, and 20 bases lay between the germline ends. The CDR3 is made up of 15 amino acids. Per germline, CDR1 ENHRY and CDR2 SYGVKD. Primed by a sample-barcoded 5' primer and a J-beta primer mix, a second PCR proceeded for about 6 to 11 cycles. TCRdb used MiXCR to reprocess the 5' RACE reads, holding one entry per CDR3 protein. The sample records roughly 800,000 distinct CDR3 sequences, 58% being singletons. V gene TRBV10-3 combines with J gene TRBJ2-5; D remains unclear. This TCR was sampled from a man aged 25-40 years in good health. Sequences were obtained from blood. The CDR3 DNA sequence: TGTGCCATCAGTGAGTGGAAGGGAATCCACAATGAGCAGTACTTC. It yields the protein CAISEWKGIHNEQYF.